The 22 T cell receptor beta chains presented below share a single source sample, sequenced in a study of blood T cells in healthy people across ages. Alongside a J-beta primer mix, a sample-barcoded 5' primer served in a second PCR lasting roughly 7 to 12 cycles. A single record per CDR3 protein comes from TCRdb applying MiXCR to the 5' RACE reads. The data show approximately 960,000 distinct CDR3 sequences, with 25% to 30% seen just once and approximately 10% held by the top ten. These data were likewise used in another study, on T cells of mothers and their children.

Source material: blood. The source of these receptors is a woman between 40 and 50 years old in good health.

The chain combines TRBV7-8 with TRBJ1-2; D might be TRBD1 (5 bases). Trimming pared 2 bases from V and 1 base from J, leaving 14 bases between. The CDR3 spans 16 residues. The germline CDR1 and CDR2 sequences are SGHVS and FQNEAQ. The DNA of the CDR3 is TGTGCCAGCAGCTTAACCAGGACACCCAATAACTATGGCTACACCTTC. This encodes CASSLTRTPNNYGYTF. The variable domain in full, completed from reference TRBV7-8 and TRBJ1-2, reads GAGVSQSPRYKVAKRGQDVALRCDPISGHVSLFWYQQALGQGPEFLTYFQNEAQLDKSGLPSDRFFAERPEGSVSTLKIQRTQQEDSAVYLCASSLTRTPNNYGYTFGSGTRLTVV.

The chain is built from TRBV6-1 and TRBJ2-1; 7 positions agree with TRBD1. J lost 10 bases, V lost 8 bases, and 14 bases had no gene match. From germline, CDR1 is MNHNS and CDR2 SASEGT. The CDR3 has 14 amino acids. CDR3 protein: CASAGGVYSYEQFF. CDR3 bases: TGTGCCAGCGCAGGGGGTGTTTACTCCTACGAGCAGTTCTTC.

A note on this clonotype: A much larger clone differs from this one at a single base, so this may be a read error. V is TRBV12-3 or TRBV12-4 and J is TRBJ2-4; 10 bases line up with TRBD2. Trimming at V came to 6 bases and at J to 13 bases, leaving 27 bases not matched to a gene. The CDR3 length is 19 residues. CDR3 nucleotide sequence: TGTGCCAGCAGGCAACGAATAAGGGGGCTAGCGGGGGATTACAATGAGCAGTACTTC. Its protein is CASRQRIRGLAGDYNEQYF.

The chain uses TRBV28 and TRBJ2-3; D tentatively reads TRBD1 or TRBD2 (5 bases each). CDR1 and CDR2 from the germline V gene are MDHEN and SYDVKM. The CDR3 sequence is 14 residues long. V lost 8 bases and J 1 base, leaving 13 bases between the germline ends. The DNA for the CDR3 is TGTGCCAGCCACCCCGGGGACGGCACAGATACGCAGTATTTT. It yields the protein CASHPGDGTDTQYF.

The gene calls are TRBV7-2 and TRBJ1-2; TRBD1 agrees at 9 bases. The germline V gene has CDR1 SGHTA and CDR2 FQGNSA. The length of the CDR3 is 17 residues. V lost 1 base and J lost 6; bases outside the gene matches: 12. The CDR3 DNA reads TGTGCCAGCAGCTTAGACTTTTCCGGGACAGGGTATCATGGCTACACCTTC. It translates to CASSLDFSGTGYHGYTF. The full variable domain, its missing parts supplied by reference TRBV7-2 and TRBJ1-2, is GAGVSQSPSNKVTEKGKDVELRCDPISGHTALYWYRQSLGQGLEFLIYFQGNSAPDKSGLPSDRFSAERTGGSVSTLTIQRTQQEDSAVYLCASSLDFSGTGYHGYTFGSGTRLTVV.

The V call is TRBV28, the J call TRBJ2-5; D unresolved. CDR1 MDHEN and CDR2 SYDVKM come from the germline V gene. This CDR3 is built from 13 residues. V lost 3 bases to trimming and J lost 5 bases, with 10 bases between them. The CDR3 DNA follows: TGTGCCAGCAGTTTCCCTCTTAAGGAGACCCAGTACTTC. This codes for CASSFPLKETQYF. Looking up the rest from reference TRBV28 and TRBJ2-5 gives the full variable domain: DVKVTQSSRYLVKRTGEKVFLECVQDMDHENMFWYRQDPGLGLRLIYFSYDVKMKEKGDIPEGYSVSREKKERFSLILESASTNQTSMYLCASSFPLKETQYFGPGTRLLVL.

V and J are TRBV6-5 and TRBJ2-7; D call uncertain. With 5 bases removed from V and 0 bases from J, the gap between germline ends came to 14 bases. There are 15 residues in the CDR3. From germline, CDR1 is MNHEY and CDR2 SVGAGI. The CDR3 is CASSVDGPISYEQYF. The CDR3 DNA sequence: TGTGCCAGCAGTGTCGACGGACCCATCTCCTACGAGCAGTACTTC.

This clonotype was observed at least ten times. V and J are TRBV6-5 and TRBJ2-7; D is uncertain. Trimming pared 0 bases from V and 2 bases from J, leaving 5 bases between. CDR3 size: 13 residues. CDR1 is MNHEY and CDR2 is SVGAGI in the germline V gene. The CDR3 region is CASSYSYAYEQYF. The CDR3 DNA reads TGTGCCAGCAGTTACTCCTATGCCTACGAGCAGTACTTC.

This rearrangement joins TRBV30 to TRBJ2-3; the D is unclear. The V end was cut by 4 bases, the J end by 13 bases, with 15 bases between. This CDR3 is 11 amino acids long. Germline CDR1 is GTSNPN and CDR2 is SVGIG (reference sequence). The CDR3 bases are TGTGCCTGGACCCCGGGCCCTACTAAGTATTTT. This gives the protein CAWTPGPTKYF.

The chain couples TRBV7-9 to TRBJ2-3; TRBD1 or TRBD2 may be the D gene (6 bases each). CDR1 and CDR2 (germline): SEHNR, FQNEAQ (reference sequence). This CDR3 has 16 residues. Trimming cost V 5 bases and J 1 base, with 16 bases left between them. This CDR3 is CASSELWGAGTDTQYF. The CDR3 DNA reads TGTGCCAGCAGCGAGCTGTGGGGGGCTGGCACAGATACGCAGTATTTT.

This chain's CDR3 is CASSLIPGFTDTQYF. DNA for the CDR3: TGTGCCAGCAGCTTAATTCCGGGATTCACAGATACGCAGTATTTT. The chain recombines TRBV7-3 with TRBJ2-3, with a weak D call TRBD2 (5 bases). This CDR3 comprises 15 residues. CDR1 SGHTA and CDR2 FQGTGA come from the germline V gene. Trimming shortened V by 1 base and J by 2 bases, and 10 bases separated the two germline ends.

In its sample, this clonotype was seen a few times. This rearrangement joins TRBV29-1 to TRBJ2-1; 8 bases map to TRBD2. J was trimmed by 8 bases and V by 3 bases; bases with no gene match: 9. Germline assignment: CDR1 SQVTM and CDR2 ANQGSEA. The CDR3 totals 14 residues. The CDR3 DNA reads TGCAGCGTTGATTCAGGACTAGCTAACGATGAGCAGTTCTTC. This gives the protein CSVDSGLANDEQFF.

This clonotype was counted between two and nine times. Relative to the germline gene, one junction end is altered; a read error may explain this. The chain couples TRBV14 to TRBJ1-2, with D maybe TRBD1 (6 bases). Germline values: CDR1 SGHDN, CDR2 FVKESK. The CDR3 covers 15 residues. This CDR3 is CACSQDTGSGYGYTF. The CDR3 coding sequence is TGTGCCTGCAGCCAAGATACAGGGTCGGGCTATGGCTACACCTTC.

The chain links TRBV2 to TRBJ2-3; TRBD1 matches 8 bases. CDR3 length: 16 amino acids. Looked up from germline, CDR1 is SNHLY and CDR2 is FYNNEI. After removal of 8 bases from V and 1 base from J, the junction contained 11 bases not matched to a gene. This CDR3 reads CASRTGWGRGTDTQYF. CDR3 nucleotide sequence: TGTGCCAGCCGGACAGGGTGGGGACGAGGCACAGATACGCAGTATTTT.

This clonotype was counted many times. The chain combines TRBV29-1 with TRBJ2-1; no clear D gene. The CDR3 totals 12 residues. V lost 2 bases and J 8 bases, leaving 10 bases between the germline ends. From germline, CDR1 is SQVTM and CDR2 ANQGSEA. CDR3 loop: CSVEIRTYEQFF. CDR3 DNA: TGCAGCGTTGAAATCAGAACATATGAGCAGTTCTTC.

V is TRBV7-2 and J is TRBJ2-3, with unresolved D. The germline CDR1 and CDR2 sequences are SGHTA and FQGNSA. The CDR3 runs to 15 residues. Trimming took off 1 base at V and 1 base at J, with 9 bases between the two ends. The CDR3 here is CASSLDVLRTDTQYF. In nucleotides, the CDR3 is TGTGCCAGCAGCTTAGACGTACTTCGCACAGATACGCAGTATTTT. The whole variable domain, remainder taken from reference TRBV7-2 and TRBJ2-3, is GAGVSQSPSNKVTEKGKDVELRCDPISGHTALYWYRQSLGQGLEFLIYFQGNSAPDKSGLPSDRFSAERTGGSVSTLTIQRTQQEDSAVYLCASSLDVLRTDTQYFGPGTRLTVL.

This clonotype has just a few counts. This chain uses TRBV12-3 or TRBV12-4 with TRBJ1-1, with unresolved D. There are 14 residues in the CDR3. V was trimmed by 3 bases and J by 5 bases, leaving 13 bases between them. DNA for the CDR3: TGTGCCAGCAGTTTTTCTTATAGCTTGACTGAAGCTTTCTTT. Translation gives CASSFSYSLTEAFF.

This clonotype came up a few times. CDR3 amino acids: CASTTEGYGYTF. Written as DNA, the CDR3 is TGTGCCAGCACTACCGAGGGCTATGGCTACACCTTC. This chain links TRBV2 with TRBJ1-2; no clear D. The CDR3 is 12 amino acids. Germline V CDR1 and CDR2: SNHLY, FYNNEI. V was trimmed by 7 bases and J by 4 bases, leaving 10 bases between them.

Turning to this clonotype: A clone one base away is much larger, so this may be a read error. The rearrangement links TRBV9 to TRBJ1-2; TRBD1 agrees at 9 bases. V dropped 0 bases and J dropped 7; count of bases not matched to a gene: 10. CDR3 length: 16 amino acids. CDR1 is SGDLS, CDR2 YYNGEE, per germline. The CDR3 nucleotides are TGTGCCAGCAGCGTAGGGGGGACAGGGAGAGGGTCTGGCTACACCTTC. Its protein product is CASSVGGTGRGSGYTF.

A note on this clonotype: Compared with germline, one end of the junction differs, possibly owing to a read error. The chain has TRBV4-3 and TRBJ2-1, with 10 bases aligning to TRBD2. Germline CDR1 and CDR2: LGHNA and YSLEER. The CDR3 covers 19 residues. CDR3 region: CVSSQDTPSGGLSYNEQFF. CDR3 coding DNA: TGCGTCAGCAGCCAAGATACTCCTAGCGGGGGACTCTCCTACAATGAGCAGTTCTTC.

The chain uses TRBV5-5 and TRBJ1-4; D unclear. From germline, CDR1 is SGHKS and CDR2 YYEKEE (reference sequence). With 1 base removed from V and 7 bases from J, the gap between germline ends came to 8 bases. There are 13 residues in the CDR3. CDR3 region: CASSLMTPEKLFF. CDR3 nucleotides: TGTGCCAGCAGCTTGATGACCCCTGAAAAACTGTTTTTT. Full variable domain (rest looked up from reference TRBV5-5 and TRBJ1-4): DAGVTQSPTHLIKTRGQQVTLRCSPISGHKSVSWYQQVLGQGPQFIFQYYEKEERGRGNFPDRFSARQFPNYSSELNVNALLLGDSALYLCASSLMTPEKLFFGSGTQLSVL.

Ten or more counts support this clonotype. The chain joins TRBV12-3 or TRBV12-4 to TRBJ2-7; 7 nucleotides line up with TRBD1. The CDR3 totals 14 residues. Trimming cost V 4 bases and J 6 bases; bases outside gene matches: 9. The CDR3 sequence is CASSSYRQGAEQYF. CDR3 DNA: TGTGCCAGCAGTTCTTACCGACAGGGAGCCGAGCAGTACTTC.